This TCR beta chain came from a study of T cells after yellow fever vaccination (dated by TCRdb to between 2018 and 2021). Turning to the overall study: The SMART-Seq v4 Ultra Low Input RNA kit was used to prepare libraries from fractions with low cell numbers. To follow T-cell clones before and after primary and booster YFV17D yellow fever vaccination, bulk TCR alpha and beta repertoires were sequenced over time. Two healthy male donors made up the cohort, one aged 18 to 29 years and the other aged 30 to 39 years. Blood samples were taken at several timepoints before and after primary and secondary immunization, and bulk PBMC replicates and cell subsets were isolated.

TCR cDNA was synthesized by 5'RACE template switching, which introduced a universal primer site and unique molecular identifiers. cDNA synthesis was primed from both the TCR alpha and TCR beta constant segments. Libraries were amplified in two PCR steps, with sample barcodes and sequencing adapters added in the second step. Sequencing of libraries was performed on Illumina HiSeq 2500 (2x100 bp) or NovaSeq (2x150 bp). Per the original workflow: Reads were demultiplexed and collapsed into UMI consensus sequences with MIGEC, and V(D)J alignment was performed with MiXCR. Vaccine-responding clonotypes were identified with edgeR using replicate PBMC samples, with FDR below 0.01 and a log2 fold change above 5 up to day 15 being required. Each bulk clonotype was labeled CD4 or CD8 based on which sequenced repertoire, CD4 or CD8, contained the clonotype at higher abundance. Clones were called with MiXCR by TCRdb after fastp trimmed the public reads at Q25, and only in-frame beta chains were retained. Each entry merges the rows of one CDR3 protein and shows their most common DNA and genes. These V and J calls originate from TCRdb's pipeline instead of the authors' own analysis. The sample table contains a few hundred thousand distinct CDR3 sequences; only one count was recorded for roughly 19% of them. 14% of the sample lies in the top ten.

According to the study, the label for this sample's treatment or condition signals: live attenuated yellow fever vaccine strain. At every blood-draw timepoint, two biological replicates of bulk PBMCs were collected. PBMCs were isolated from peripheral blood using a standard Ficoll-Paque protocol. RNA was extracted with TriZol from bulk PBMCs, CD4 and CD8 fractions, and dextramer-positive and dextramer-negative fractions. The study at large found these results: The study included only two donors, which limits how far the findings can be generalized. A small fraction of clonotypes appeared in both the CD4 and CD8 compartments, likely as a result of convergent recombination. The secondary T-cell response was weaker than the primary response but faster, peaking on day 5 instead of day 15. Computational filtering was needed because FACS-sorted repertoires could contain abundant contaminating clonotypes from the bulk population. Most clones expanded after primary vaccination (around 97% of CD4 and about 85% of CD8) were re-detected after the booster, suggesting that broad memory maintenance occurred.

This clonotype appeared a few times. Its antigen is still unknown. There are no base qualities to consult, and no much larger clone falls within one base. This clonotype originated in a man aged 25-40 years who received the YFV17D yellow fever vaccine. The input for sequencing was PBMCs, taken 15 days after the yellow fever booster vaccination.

The DNA sequence is as follows: TGCAGTGCTAGAGACCCGGGACAGGGGGCGGCAGATACGCAGTATTTT. Its product reads: CSARDPGQGAADTQYF. Recombination joined TRBV20-1 with TRBJ2-3; 12 middle bases align to TRBD1. V is pruned by 0 bases and J by 4 bases, leaving 5 bases of the junction without a gene match. The CDR3, cysteine through phenylalanine, is 16 amino acids long. Only the CDR3 part of the read is kept: 48 bases, read in frame from the first base. The germline V gene (reference sequence) sets CDR1 to DFQATT and CDR2 to SNEGSKA.